This T cell receptor (beta chain) was sequenced in a study of blood T cell repertoires in COVID-19. Study-level information: Donors in the United States, Italy and Spain gave samples during acute or convalescent COVID-19. The cDNA or gDNA used as material had been derived from T cells, B-cell-depleted T cells, or PBMCs.

The germline gives CDR1 WNHNN, CDR2 SYGVQD (reference sequence). V lost 4 bases, J lost 7 bases, and 14 bases lay in between. This CDR3 is 14 amino acids long. In the original analysis: Reference gene primers were amplified, and this amplification served to estimate nucleated cell counts. TCRdb's copy holds only in-frame clones and misses some; the assay was immunoSEQ multiplex PCR. V, J and clone size reflect that table, while D and trimming were determined from the DNA. This table holds under 60,000 clones, less than 90% found once. This clone showed up just a few times. The TCR sequence derives from a human donor in a cohort sampled during active COVID-19. Sequencing was done on a sample of peripheral blood. This sequence joins TRBV10-1 and TRBJ2-1; a possible D gene is TRBD1 (6 bases). CDR3 DNA: TGCGCCAGCAGTGCTACAGGGATAGGGAATGAGCAGTTCTTC. It specifies CASSATGIGNEQFF.